This T cell receptor beta chain originates from a study of shared clonotypes between healthy human individuals. Study-wide background: Donors, aged 18 to 49, were a couple of women and a few men. CD4 naive cells filled three plates per donor, CD4 memory three, CD8 naive two and CD8 memory one.

Sequencing was performed with immunoSEQ multiplex PCR; in TCRdb, only in-frame clones are kept and a portion is missing. The sample lists 500,000 or so clones, approximately 94% occurring once. A remark on this clone: Its target is unknown.

The junction had 10 bases not matched to a gene; V was cut back by 5 bases and J by 4 bases. Germline-derived CDR1 and CDR2 are LNHNV and YYDKDF (reference sequence). The CDR3 covers 15 residues. General study results and limits: Generation probabilities were higher for clonotypes shared across all four sorted-subset donors than for unshared ones. A few donors shared roughly 5% of their naive CD4 clonotypes.

The sample comprised naive CD4+ T cells sorted from blood. Regarding subset: CD45RA+ positively selected. The source is a woman in her twenties or thirties in good health. The V and J genes are TRBV15 and TRBJ2-7, with 8 bases identical to TRBD2. As DNA, the CDR3 is TGTGCCACCAGCCGTGGGCCAGCGGGAGTTTACGAGCAGTACTTC. Translated: CATSRGPAGVYEQYF.